A selection of T cell receptor beta chains follows, all from one sample in a study of regulatory T cells in long-lasting Graves disease. TCRdb used MiXCR to reprocess the multiplex PCR reads, holding one entry per CDR3 protein. The sample lists 400,000 to 550,000 distinct CDR3 sequences, 16% seen once, with about 10% in the top ten. The data were also submitted as part of a second study, on T cells in Graves' hyperthyroidism and ophthalmopathy.

The specimen comprised peripheral blood mononuclear cells (PBMCs), sampled at new diagnosis, from a patient treated with antithyroid drugs. Receptor source: a woman between 25 and 40 years old with Graves disease. CDR3s include the opening cysteine and the closing phenylalanine or tryptophan. The order of the fields is V gene, D gene, clone size, J gene, CDR3 DNA, CDR3 protein. D genes are given only for firm matches. Size tells how often a clone was seen (once, few, many) or the class of an expanded clone, and some rows leave it out.

TRBV9,TRBD2,many,TRBJ2-7,TGTGCCAGCAGCGTAGGTCCAGCGGGAAATTCCTACGAGCAGTACTTC,CASSVGPAGNSYEQYF
TRBV20-1,TRBD2,many,TRBJ2-7,TGCAGTGCTTTTTCTAGCGGGAGTCCGTCCTACGAGCAGTACTTC,CSAFSSGSPSYEQYF
TRBV18,-,many,TRBJ2-1,TGTGCCAGCTCACCATTTCAGAAGGTCCCACATGAGCAGTTCTTC,CASSPFQKVPHEQFF
TRBV20-1,TRBD1,few,TRBJ2-7,TGCAGTGCTAGAGAAGGGACAGCCCCCTACGAGCAGTACTTC,CSAREGTAPYEQYF
TRBV24-1,TRBD2,-,TRBJ2-7,TGTGCCATTGCGGGGGGGCAGTACTTC,CAIAGGQYF
TRBV5-6,-,-,TRBJ1-6,TGTGCCAGCAGCTCACGGACAGTAAATTCACCCCTCCACTTT,CASSSRTVNSPLHF
TRBV10-3,TRBD2,many,TRBJ2-5,TGTGCCATCAGTGAATCCAGCGGGAGAGTGGGGGAGACCCAGTACTTC,CAISESSGRVGETQYF
TRBV28,-,few,TRBJ2-5,TGTGCCAGCAGTTTAGGCTACCCAATTGAGACCCAGTACTTC,CASSLGYPIETQYF
TRBV20-1,-,many,TRBJ2-1,TGCAGTGCTAGGAAGGCGGGACCGGGCTACAATGAGCAGTTCTTC,CSARKAGPGYNEQFF
TRBV7-2,-,many,TRBJ2-1,TGTGCCAGCAGCCTCAGAGGTTATACCAATGAGCAGTTCTTC,CASSLRGYTNEQFF
TRBV9,TRBD1,few,TRBJ2-5,TGTGCCAGCAGCCCGTTCAGCCGACAGGGGTGGGAGACCCAGTACTTC,CASSPFSRQGWETQYF
TRBV2,TRBD2,many,TRBJ2-1,TGTGCCAGCAGCGACAAGTCACTAGCGCTTCCCAATGAGCAGTTCTTC,CASSDKSLALPNEQFF
TRBV28,TRBD2,many,TRBJ2-5,TGTGCCAGCAGTTTATACGCTAGCGGGAGTTTGGAGACCCAGTACTTC,CASSLYASGSLETQYF
TRBV20-1,-,few,TRBJ2-3,TGCAGTGCTCTGAAAGCGACCCGCACAGATACGCAGTATTTT,CSALKATRTDTQYF
TRBV5-1,-,-,TRBJ2-7,TGCGCCAGCAGCTTGGGGGACACCTCCTACGAGCAGTACTTC,CASSLGDTSYEQYF
TRBV2,-,many,TRBJ1-1,TGTGCCAGCCTAGGACCGGGTATTGAAGCTTTCTTT,CASLGPGIEAFF
TRBV29-1,-,many,TRBJ2-5,TGCAGCGTTAACCGGGACAGGACTAGTCACGAGTTAGAGACCCAGTACTTC,CSVNRDRTSHELETQYF
TRBV15,-,few,TRBJ1-4,TGTGCCACCAGCCTCCGGGAACAGGCAACTAATGAAAAACTGTTTTTT,CATSLREQATNEKLFF
TRBV4-1,TRBD2,few,TRBJ2-1,TGCGCCAGCAGCCCTCGGGGGGGGAGGCTCCCTGGAAATGAGCAGTTCTTC,CASSPRGGRLPGNEQFF
TRBV7-2,TRBD1,-,TRBJ2-7,TGTGCCAGCAGCTCAAGACAGGGCTCGAACGAGCAGTACTTC,CASSSRQGSNEQYF
TRBV10-1,-,-,TRBJ2-1,TGCGCCAGCAGTGAGTCAATCTACAGGGTTGAGCAGTTCTTC,CASSESIYRVEQFF
TRBV6-1,TRBD1,many,TRBJ2-7,TGTGCCAGCAGGGACGACAGGGGTGAGCAGTACTTC,CASRDDRGEQYF
TRBV2,-,many,TRBJ1-2,TGTGCCAGCAGTACCGTGTCGGACTATGGCTACACCTTC,CASSTVSDYGYTF
TRBV27,-,few,TRBJ2-7,TGTGCCAGCAGTTTAGTCGGGCGGAGAGAGCAGTACTTC,CASSLVGRREQYF
TRBV27,TRBD1,few,TRBJ2-2,TGTGCCAGCAGTTTTCCGACAGGGGGTGGGACCGGGGAGCTGTTTTTT,CASSFPTGGGTGELFF
TRBV4-3,TRBD2,-,TRBJ2-2,TGCGCCAGCAGCCCCCCAAAGAATGGGGAGGGGACTAACACCGGGGAGCTGTTTTTT,CASSPPKNGEGTNTGELFF
TRBV4-1,-,few,TRBJ2-1,TGCGCCAGCAGCCAAGAACAGGTGCGCTCCTACAATGAGCAGTTCTTC,CASSQEQVRSYNEQFF
TRBV20-1,TRBD1,many,TRBJ2-7,TGCAGTGCTTACTCCGGGACAGGGCACGACGAGCAGTACTTC,CSAYSGTGHDEQYF
TRBV28,TRBD1,many,TRBJ2-3,TGTGCCAGCACTACCTCGGGACAGGGGCTGACAGATACGCAGTATTTT,CASTTSGQGLTDTQYF
TRBV15,-,-,TRBJ2-5,TGTGCCACCAGCAGACAAGAGACCCAGTACTTC,CATSRQETQYF
TRBV7-9,-,many,TRBJ2-2,TGTGCCAGCAGCTTACGGCTAAACACCGGGGAGCTGTTTTTT,CASSLRLNTGELFF
TRBV18,-,many,TRBJ2-1,TGTGCCAGCTCACCACCGGCGCCTGTTAATGAGCAGTTCTTC,CASSPPAPVNEQFF
TRBV7-2,-,many,TRBJ2-7,TGTGCCAGCAGTCCCTCCCCCAGTGGGTACGAGCAGTACTTC,CASSPSPSGYEQYF
TRBV3-1,-,few,TRBJ2-7,TGTGCCAGCGCTAACTCAGGCCCGGGACCCTACGAGCAGTACTTC,CASANSGPGPYEQYF
TRBV29-1,TRBD2,many,TRBJ2-3,TGCAGCGTTGCCGCGGGGGGGGCAATAGATACGCAGTATTTT,CSVAAGGAIDTQYF
TRBV4-1,-,-,TRBJ1-4,TGCGCCAGCAGCCAAGAGGAGGCCGACGGGCATTTTTTT,CASSQEEADGHFF
TRBV10-1,-,-,TRBJ2-2,TGCGCCAGCAGCGAGAGACCCGGGGAGCTGTTTTTT,CASSERPGELFF